A selection of T cell receptor beta chains follows, all from one sample in a study of T cells in Graves' hyperthyroidism and ophthalmopathy. TCRdb re-called the multiplex PCR reads through MiXCR, storing one row per CDR3 protein. Here the sample spans about 500,000 distinct CDR3 sequences, approximately 16% being singletons. Sequenced input: blood. These receptor sequences come from a woman under 30 with Graves' hyperthyroidism. Both conserved end residues are part of each CDR3. The order of the fields is V gene, J gene, D gene, clone size, CDR3 protein, CDR3 DNA. The D gene is left open where the match is weak. Size is omitted from some rows. Given values are once, few, many or a class for expanded clones.

v_call: TRBV2
j_call: TRBJ2-1
d_call: TRBD2
clone_size: many
cdr3_aa: CASRPGLVVFNEQFF
cdr3_nt: TGTGCCAGCAGGCCGGGACTAGTGGTGTTCAATGAGCAGTTCTTC

v_call: TRBV11-1
j_call: TRBJ2-1
d_call: TRBD2
clone_size: many
cdr3_aa: CASSSSSGSSYNEQFF
cdr3_nt: TGTGCCAGCAGCTCCTCTAGCGGGAGCTCCTACAATGAGCAGTTCTTC

v_call: TRBV6-1
j_call: TRBJ2-7
d_call: TRBD1
clone_size: NA
cdr3_aa: CASKTGTEIYEQYF
cdr3_nt: TGTGCCAGCAAGACCGGGACAGAGATCTACGAGCAGTACTTC

v_call: TRBV6-2/TRBV6-3
j_call: TRBJ2-7
d_call: TRBD2
clone_size: many
cdr3_aa: CASSYGAAGAVYEQYF
cdr3_nt: TGTGCCAGCAGTTACGGGGCAGCGGGAGCTGTCTACGAGCAGTACTTC

v_call: TRBV5-6
j_call: TRBJ1-2
d_call: TRBD1
clone_size: few
cdr3_aa: CASHAHRGAYGYTF
cdr3_nt: TGTGCCAGCCATGCCCACAGGGGTGCCTATGGCTACACCTTC

v_call: TRBV2
j_call: TRBJ1-3
d_call: NA
clone_size: many
cdr3_aa: CASSIQSSGNTIYF
cdr3_nt: TGTGCCAGCAGTATTCAGAGCTCTGGAAACACCATATATTTT

v_call: TRBV11-2
j_call: TRBJ2-3
d_call: TRBD1
clone_size: NA
cdr3_aa: CASNHPGQGPDTQYF
cdr3_nt: TGTGCCAGCAACCATCCCGGACAGGGCCCAGATACGCAGTATTTT

v_call: TRBV20-1
j_call: TRBJ2-1
d_call: TRBD2
clone_size: NA
cdr3_aa: CSAPGTSGYNEQFF
cdr3_nt: TGCAGTGCCCCCGGGACTAGCGGGTACAATGAGCAGTTCTTC

v_call: TRBV7-9
j_call: TRBJ2-5
d_call: NA
clone_size: many
cdr3_aa: CASSLPGARRETQYF
cdr3_nt: TGTGCCAGCAGCTTACCAGGGGCTCGCAGGGAGACCCAGTACTTC

v_call: TRBV5-1
j_call: TRBJ1-2
d_call: NA
clone_size: many
cdr3_aa: CASSVDQGRDYGYTF
cdr3_nt: TGCGCCAGCAGCGTCGATCAGGGGCGAGATTATGGCTACACCTTC

v_call: TRBV4-3
j_call: TRBJ2-1
d_call: NA
clone_size: NA
cdr3_aa: CASSQGGMTPKSNEQFF
cdr3_nt: TGCGCCAGCAGCCAAGGTGGGATGACCCCTAAATCCAATGAGCAGTTCTTC

v_call: TRBV29-1
j_call: TRBJ2-3
d_call: NA
clone_size: few
cdr3_aa: CSVERPRGGGTDTQYF
cdr3_nt: TGCAGCGTTGAAAGGCCCAGGGGGGGCGGCACAGATACGCAGTATTTT

v_call: TRBV29-1
j_call: TRBJ2-7
d_call: NA
clone_size: many
cdr3_aa: CSVEGPGAYEQYF
cdr3_nt: TGCAGCGTTGAAGGTCCAGGGGCCTACGAGCAGTACTTC

v_call: TRBV5-8
j_call: TRBJ1-5
d_call: TRBD1
clone_size: NA
cdr3_aa: CASSPYRGGSNQPQHF
cdr3_nt: TGTGCCAGCAGCCCATACAGGGGAGGGAGCAATCAGCCCCAGCATTTT

v_call: TRBV28
j_call: TRBJ1-1
d_call: NA
clone_size: many
cdr3_aa: CASSLGLPEAFF
cdr3_nt: TGTGCCAGCAGTTTGGGGTTGCCTGAAGCTTTCTTT

v_call: TRBV7-9
j_call: TRBJ2-2
d_call: TRBD1
clone_size: once
cdr3_aa: CASSPQGQGNTGELFF
cdr3_nt: TGTGCCAGCAGCCCCCAAGGACAGGGGAACACCGGGGAGCTGTTTTTT

v_call: TRBV2
j_call: TRBJ1-5
d_call: NA
clone_size: many
cdr3_aa: CASEEVRGNQPQHF
cdr3_nt: TGTGCCAGCGAGGAGGTTAGGGGCAATCAGCCCCAGCATTTT

v_call: TRBV3-1
j_call: TRBJ2-7
d_call: TRBD2
clone_size: many
cdr3_aa: CASSHGGAGAAEQYF
cdr3_nt: TGTGCCAGCAGCCACGGGGGAGCGGGAGCTGCCGAGCAGTACTTC

v_call: TRBV6-1
j_call: TRBJ2-2
d_call: NA
clone_size: many
cdr3_aa: CASSYTGTYPGELFF
cdr3_nt: TGTGCCAGCAGTTACACAGGGACTTACCCCGGGGAGCTGTTTTTT

v_call: TRBV10-3
j_call: TRBJ2-1
d_call: TRBD2
clone_size: NA
cdr3_aa: CAISAELAGAGNEQFF
cdr3_nt: TGTGCCATCAGTGCGGAGCTAGCGGGGGCAGGGAATGAGCAGTTCTTC

v_call: TRBV3-1
j_call: TRBJ2-1
d_call: NA
clone_size: few
cdr3_aa: CASSPSAGYNEQFF
cdr3_nt: TGTGCCAGCAGTCCCTCGGCAGGGTACAATGAGCAGTTCTTC

v_call: TRBV11-3
j_call: TRBJ2-3
d_call: TRBD2
clone_size: NA
cdr3_aa: CASSSQRGTRDTQYF
cdr3_nt: TGTGCCAGCAGCTCCCAGCGGGGGACGCGGGATACGCAGTATTTT

v_call: TRBV12-3/TRBV12-4
j_call: TRBJ2-5
d_call: TRBD2
clone_size: NA
cdr3_aa: CASSSRGGGLETQYF
cdr3_nt: TGTGCCAGCAGCTCCCGGGGGGGGGGGCTTGAGACCCAGTACTTC

v_call: TRBV7-9
j_call: TRBJ2-7
d_call: TRBD2
clone_size: NA
cdr3_aa: CASSRPGGYEQYF
cdr3_nt: TGTGCCAGCAGCCGTCCGGGGGGGTACGAGCAGTACTTC

v_call: TRBV6-1
j_call: TRBJ2-3
d_call: TRBD2
clone_size: NA
cdr3_aa: CASTLRLAGADTQYF
cdr3_nt: TGTGCCAGCACCCTAAGACTAGCGGGAGCAGATACGCAGTATTTT

v_call: TRBV18
j_call: TRBJ2-5
d_call: NA
clone_size: many
cdr3_aa: CASSPLYETQYF
cdr3_nt: TGTGCCAGCTCACCCTTGTACGAGACCCAGTACTTC

v_call: TRBV5-5
j_call: TRBJ1-2
d_call: NA
clone_size: NA
cdr3_aa: CASSRDGVAFYGYTF
cdr3_nt: TGTGCCAGCAGCAGGGACGGCGTGGCGTTTTATGGCTACACCTTC

v_call: TRBV7-2
j_call: TRBJ2-7
d_call: NA
clone_size: few
cdr3_aa: CASSEGGGVGSYEQYF
cdr3_nt: TGTGCCAGCAGCGAGGGTGGAGGAGTCGGTTCCTACGAGCAGTACTTC

v_call: TRBV6-2/TRBV6-3
j_call: TRBJ1-6
d_call: NA
clone_size: many
cdr3_aa: CASSFPKGSNLSPLHF
cdr3_nt: TGTGCCAGCAGTTTCCCAAAGGGGAGTAACCTTTCACCCCTCCACTTT

v_call: TRBV12-5
j_call: TRBJ2-7
d_call: NA
clone_size: NA
cdr3_aa: CASGSSGPYEQYF
cdr3_nt: TGTGCTAGTGGTTCCTCAGGGCCCTACGAGCAGTACTTC

v_call: TRBV2
j_call: TRBJ1-2
d_call: NA
clone_size: many
cdr3_aa: CASSETVYGYTF
cdr3_nt: TGTGCCAGCAGTGAAACCGTCTATGGCTACACCTTC

v_call: TRBV4-3
j_call: TRBJ1-5
d_call: TRBD1
clone_size: NA
cdr3_aa: CASSQETGINQPQHF
cdr3_nt: TGCGCCAGCAGCCAAGAGACAGGGATTAATCAGCCCCAGCATTTT

v_call: TRBV12-3/TRBV12-4
j_call: TRBJ2-2
d_call: NA
clone_size: few
cdr3_aa: CASRPGQIGELFF
cdr3_nt: TGTGCTAGCAGGCCGGGACAAATCGGGGAGCTGTTTTTT

v_call: TRBV20-1
j_call: TRBJ1-5
d_call: NA
clone_size: few
cdr3_aa: CSARWGGGSEPQHF
cdr3_nt: TGCAGTGCTAGATGGGGGGGGGGTAGCGAGCCCCAGCATTTT

v_call: TRBV7-2
j_call: TRBJ2-4
d_call: TRBD2
clone_size: few
cdr3_aa: CASSLEGLAINIQYF
cdr3_nt: TGTGCCAGCAGCTTAGAGGGACTAGCGATCAACATTCAGTACTTC

v_call: TRBV11-2
j_call: TRBJ1-2
d_call: NA
clone_size: few
cdr3_aa: CATRTDTNYGYTF
cdr3_nt: TGTGCCACCCGGACAGACACTAACTATGGCTACACCTTC

v_call: TRBV28
j_call: TRBJ2-5
d_call: NA
clone_size: many
cdr3_aa: CASSLPKGDPGTQYF
cdr3_nt: TGTGCCAGCAGTTTACCAAAGGGGGATCCAGGGACCCAGTACTTC

v_call: TRBV5-1
j_call: TRBJ2-1
d_call: NA
clone_size: NA
cdr3_aa: CASSPAVRGDYNEQFF
cdr3_nt: TGCGCCAGCAGCCCGGCGGTAAGGGGGGATTACAATGAGCAGTTCTTC

v_call: TRBV11-3
j_call: TRBJ2-3
d_call: NA
clone_size: many
cdr3_aa: CASSLPGKPTDTQYF
cdr3_nt: TGTGCCAGCAGCTTACCAGGCAAACCCACAGATACGCAGTATTTT

v_call: TRBV2
j_call: TRBJ1-5
d_call: NA
clone_size: many
cdr3_aa: CASEDGYQPQHF
cdr3_nt: TGTGCCAGCGAGGACGGCTATCAGCCCCAGCATTTT

v_call: TRBV12-3/TRBV12-4
j_call: TRBJ2-5
d_call: NA
clone_size: many
cdr3_aa: CASSPPTGTPQRTETQYF
cdr3_nt: TGTGCCAGCAGTCCACCTACGGGAACCCCACAACGAACAGAGACCCAGTACTTC

v_call: TRBV12-3/TRBV12-4
j_call: TRBJ1-2
d_call: TRBD1
clone_size: few
cdr3_aa: CAIRDRAYGYTF
cdr3_nt: TGTGCCATCCGGGACAGGGCCTATGGCTACACCTTC